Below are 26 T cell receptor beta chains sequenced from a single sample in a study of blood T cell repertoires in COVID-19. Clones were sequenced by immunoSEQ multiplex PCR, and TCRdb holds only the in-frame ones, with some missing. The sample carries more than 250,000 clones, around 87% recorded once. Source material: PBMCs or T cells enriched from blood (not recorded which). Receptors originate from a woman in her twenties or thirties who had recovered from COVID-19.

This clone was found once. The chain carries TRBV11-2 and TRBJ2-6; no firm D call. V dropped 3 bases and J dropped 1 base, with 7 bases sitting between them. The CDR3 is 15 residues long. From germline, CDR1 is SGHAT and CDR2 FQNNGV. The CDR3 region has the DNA TGTGCCAGCAGCTTGTCTGTGTCTGGGGCCAACGTCCTGACTTTC. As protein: CASSLSVSGANVLTF.

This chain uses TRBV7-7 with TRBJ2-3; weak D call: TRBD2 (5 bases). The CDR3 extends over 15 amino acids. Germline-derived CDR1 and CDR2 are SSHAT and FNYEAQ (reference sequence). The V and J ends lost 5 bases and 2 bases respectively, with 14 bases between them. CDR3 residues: CASSPTDSPTDTQYF. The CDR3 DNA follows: TGTGCCAGCAGCCCTACGGACTCACCCACAGATACGCAGTATTTT.

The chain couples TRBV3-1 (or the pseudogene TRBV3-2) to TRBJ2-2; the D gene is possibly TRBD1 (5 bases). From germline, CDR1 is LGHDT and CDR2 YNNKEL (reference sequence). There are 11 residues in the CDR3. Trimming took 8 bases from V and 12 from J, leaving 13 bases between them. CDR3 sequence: CASGAFRKLFF. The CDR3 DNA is TGTGCCAGCGGGGCCTTTAGGAAGCTGTTTTTT.

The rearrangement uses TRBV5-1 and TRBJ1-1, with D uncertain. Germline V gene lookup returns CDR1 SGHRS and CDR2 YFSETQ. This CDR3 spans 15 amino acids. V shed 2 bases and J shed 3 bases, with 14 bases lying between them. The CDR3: CASSFGSWQDTEAFF. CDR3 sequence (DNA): TGCGCCAGCAGCTTCGGTAGCTGGCAAGACACTGAAGCTTTCTTT.

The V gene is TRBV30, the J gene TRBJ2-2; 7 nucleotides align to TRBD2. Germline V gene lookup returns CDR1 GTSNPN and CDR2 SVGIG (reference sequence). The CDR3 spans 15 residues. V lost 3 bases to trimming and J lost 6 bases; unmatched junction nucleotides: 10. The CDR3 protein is CAWRGGAQRSGELFF. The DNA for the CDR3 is TGTGCCTGGAGGGGAGGGGCGCAGCGTTCCGGGGAGCTGTTTTTT.

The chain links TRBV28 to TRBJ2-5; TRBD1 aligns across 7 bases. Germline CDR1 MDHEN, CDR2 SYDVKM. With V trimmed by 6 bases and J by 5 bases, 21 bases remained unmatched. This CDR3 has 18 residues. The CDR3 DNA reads TGTGCCAGCAGGCACCTCCTCACTGGACAGGCCCCGGGCGAGACCCAGTACTTC. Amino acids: CASRHLLTGQAPGETQYF.

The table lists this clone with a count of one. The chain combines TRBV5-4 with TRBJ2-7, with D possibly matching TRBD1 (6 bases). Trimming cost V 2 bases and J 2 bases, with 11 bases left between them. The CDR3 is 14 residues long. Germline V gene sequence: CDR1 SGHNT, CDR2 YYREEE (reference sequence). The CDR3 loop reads CASSFTGQTYEQYF. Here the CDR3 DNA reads TGTGCCAGCAGCTTTACAGGGCAAACCTACGAGCAGTACTTC.

The CDR3 region is CASGLVTGAGTTDTQYF. CDR3 DNA: TGTGCTAGTGGTTTGGTAACAGGAGCGGGGACCACAGATACGCAGTATTTT. The gene calls are TRBV12-5 and TRBJ2-3; 7 nucleotides align to TRBD2. The CDR3 covers 17 residues. The V and J ends lost 0 bases and 2 bases, in that order; junction bases with no gene match: 8. Germline V CDR1 and CDR2: LGHNT, FRNRAP.

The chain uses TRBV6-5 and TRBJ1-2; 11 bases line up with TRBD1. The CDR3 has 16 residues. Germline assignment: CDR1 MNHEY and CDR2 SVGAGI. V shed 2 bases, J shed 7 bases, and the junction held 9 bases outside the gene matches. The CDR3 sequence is CASSYRGTGGTGGYTF. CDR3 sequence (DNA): TGTGCCAGCAGTTACCGGGGGACAGGGGGGACTGGTGGCTACACCTTC.

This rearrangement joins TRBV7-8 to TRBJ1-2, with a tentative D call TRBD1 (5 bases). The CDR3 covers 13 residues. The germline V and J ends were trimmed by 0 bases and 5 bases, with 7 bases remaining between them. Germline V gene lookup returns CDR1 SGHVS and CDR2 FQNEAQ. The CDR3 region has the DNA TGTGCCAGCAGCTTAGCGGGGGGATATGGCTACACCTTC. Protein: CASSLAGGYGYTF.

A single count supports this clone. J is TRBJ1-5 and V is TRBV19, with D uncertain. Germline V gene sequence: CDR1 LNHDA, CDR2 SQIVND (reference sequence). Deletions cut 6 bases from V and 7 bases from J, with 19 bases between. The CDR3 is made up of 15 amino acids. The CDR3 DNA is TGTGCCAGTAGCTACGACAATGTGGTAGGACAGCCCCAGCATTTT. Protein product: CASSYDNVVGQPQHF.

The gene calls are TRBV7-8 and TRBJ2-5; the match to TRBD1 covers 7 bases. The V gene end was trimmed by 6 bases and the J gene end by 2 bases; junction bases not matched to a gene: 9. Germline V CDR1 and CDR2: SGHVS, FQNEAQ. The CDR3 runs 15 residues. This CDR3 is CASSQATGAQETQYF. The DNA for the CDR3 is TGTGCCAGCAGTCAAGCAACAGGGGCTCAAGAGACCCAGTACTTC. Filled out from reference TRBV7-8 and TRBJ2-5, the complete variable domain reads GAGVSQSPRYKVAKRGQDVALRCDPISGHVSLFWYQQALGQGPEFLTYFQNEAQLDKSGLPSDRFFAERPEGSVSTLKIQRTQQEDSAVYLCASSQATGAQETQYFGPGTRLLVL.

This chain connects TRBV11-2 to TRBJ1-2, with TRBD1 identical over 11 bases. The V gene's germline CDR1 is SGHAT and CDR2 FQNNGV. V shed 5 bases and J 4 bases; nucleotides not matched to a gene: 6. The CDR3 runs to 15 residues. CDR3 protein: CASSPSGQGVYGYTF. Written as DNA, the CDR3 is TGTGCCAGCAGCCCATCGGGACAGGGGGTCTATGGCTACACCTTC.

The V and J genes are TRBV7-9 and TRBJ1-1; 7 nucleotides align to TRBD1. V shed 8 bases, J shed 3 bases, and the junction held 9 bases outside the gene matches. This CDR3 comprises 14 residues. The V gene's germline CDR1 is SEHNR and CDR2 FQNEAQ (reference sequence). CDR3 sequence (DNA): TGTGCCAGCGGACGACAGGGTGGGGACACTGAAGCTTTCTTT. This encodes CASGRQGGDTEAFF. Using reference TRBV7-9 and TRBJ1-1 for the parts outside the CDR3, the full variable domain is DTGVSQNPRHKITKRGQNVTFRCDPISEHNRLYWYRQTLGQGPEFLTYFQNEAQLEKSRLLSDRFSAERPKGSFSTLEIQRTEQGDSAMYLCASGRQGGDTEAFFGQGTRLTVV.

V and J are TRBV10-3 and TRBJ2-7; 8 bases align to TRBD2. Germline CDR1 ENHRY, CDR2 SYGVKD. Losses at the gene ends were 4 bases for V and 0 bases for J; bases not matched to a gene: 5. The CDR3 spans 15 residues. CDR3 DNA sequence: TGTGCCATCAGTGGTGGGGCGGGGGGCTCCTACGAGCAGTACTTC. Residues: CAISGGAGGSYEQYF.

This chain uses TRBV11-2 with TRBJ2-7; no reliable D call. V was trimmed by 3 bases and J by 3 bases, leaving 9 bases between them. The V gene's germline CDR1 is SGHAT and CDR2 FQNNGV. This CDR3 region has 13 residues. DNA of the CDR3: TGTGCCAGCAGCTTCTCAGAACACTACGAGCAGTACTTC. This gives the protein CASSFSEHYEQYF.

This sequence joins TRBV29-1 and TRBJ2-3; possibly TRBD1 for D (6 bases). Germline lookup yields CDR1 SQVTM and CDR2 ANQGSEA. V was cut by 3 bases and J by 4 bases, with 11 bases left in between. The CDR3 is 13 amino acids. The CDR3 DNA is TGCAGCGTTGAGGGGGCCCCCCCAGATACGCAGTATTTT. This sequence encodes CSVEGAPPDTQYF.

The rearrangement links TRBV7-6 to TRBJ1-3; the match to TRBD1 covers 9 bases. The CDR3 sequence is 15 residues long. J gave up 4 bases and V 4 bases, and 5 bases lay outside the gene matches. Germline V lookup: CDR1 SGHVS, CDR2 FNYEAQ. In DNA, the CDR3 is TGTGCCAGCAGCTACGACGGACAGGGGGGAAACACCATATATTTT. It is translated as CASSYDGQGGNTIYF.

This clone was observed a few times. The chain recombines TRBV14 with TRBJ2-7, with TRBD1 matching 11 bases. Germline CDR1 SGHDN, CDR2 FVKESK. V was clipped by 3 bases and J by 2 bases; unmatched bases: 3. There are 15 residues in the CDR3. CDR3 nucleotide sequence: TGTGCCAGCAGCCAGGGACAGGGGGTACCCTACGAGCAGTACTTC. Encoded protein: CASSQGQGVPYEQYF.

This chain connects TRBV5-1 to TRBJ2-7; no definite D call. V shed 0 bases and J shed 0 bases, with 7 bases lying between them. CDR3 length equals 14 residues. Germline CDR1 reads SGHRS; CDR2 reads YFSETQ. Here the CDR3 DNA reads TGCGCCAGCAGCTTGGGTTACAACTCCTACGAGCAGTACTTC. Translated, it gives CASSLGYNSYEQYF.

CDR3 in DNA: TGTGCCAGCAGTCGGACAGGGGGGGATCAGCCCCAGCATTTT. It translates to CASSRTGGDQPQHF. The genes are TRBV6-5 and TRBJ1-5; TRBD1 agrees at 10 bases. The CDR3 has 14 amino acids. Trimming removed 5 bases from V and 5 bases from J; junction bases left unmatched: 3. From germline, CDR1 is MNHEY and CDR2 SVGAGI.

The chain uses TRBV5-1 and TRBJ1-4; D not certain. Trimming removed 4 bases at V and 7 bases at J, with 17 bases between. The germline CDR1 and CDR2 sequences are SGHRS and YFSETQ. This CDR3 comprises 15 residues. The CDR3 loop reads CASSPGFDSPEKLFF. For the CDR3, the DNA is TGCGCCAGCAGCCCGGGTTTCGATAGCCCTGAAAAACTGTTTTTT.

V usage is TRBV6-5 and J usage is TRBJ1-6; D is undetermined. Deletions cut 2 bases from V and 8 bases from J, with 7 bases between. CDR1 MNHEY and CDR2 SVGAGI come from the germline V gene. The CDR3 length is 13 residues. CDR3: CASSYNGDSPLHF. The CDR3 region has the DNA TGTGCCAGCAGTTACAACGGGGATTCACCCCTCCACTTT.

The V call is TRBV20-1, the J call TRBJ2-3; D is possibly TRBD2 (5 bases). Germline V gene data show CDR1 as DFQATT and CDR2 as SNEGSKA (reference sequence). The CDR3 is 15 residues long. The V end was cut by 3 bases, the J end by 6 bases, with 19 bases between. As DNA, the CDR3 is TGCAGTGCTAGTTCCGTGGTCGGGGAAGGGGATACGCAGTATTTT. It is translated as CSASSVVGEGDTQYF.

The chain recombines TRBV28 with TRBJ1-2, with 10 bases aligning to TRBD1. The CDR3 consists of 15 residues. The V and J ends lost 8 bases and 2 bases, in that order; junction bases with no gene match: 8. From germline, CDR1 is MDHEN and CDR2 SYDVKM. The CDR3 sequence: CASSQWGQGNYGYTF. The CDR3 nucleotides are TGTGCCAGCTCCCAATGGGGACAGGGGAACTATGGCTACACCTTC.

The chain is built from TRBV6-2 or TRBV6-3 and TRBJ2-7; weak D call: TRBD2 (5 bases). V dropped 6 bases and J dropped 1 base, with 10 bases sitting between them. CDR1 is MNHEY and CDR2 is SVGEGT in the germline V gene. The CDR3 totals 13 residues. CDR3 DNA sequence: TGTGCCAGCAGCCCACTAGAATCCTACGAGCAGTACTTC. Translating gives CASSPLESYEQYF.